This TCR beta chain was recorded in a study of cytomegalovirus exposure and HLA in healthy donors. Study-level information: Sequencing of roughly 180 million T cells in an earlier analysis found around 100 million unique TCR beta sequences. The study's findings and limits: Researchers left out some V segments, among them TRBV6-2 and TRBV6-3, as indistinguishable. Per a prior analysis, the majority of TCR beta V segments were productive roughly 87% or roughly 30% of the time. There were over 150 TCR beta chains listed as cytomegalovirus-associated.

Researchers ran the PCR with 60 Vbeta and 13 Jbeta primers. The data were produced by immunoSEQ multiplex PCR, yet TCRdb's version contains in-frame clones alone and is incomplete. The sample lists about 200,000 clones; about 80% were seen once. This clone has just one count. Antigen unknown. The CDR3 is 15 amino acids. Germline CDR1 and CDR2: SGHVS and FQNEAQ. V lost 4 bases and J lost 7, with 19 bases in between. The receptor comes from a woman in her thirties or forties in good health and CMV-seronegative. This chain links TRBV7-8 with TRBJ2-5; D possibly corresponds to TRBD1 (5 bases). Sequenced sample: PBMCs. The DNA for the CDR3 is TGTGCCAGCAGCTCTAGATCCGGGCTAAGGGGGACCCAGTACTTC. This codes for CASSSRSGLRGTQYF.